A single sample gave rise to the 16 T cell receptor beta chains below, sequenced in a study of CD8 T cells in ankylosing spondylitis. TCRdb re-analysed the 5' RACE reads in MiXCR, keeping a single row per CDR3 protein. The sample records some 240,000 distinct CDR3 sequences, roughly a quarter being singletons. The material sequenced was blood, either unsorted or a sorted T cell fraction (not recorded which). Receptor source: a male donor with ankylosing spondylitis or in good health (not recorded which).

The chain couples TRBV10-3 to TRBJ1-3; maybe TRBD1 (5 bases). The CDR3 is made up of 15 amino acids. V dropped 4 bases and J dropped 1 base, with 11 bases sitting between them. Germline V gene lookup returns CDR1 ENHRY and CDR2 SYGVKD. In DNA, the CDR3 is TGTGCCATCAGTGGGGACGGTAGATCTGGAAACACCATATATTTT. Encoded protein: CAISGDGRSGNTIYF.

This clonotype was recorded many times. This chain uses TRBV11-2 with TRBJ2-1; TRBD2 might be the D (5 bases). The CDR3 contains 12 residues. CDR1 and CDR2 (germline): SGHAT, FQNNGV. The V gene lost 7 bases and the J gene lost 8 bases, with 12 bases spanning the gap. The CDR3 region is CASTSGGDEQFF. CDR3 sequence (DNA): TGTGCCAGCACCTCTGGAGGTGATGAGCAGTTCTTC.

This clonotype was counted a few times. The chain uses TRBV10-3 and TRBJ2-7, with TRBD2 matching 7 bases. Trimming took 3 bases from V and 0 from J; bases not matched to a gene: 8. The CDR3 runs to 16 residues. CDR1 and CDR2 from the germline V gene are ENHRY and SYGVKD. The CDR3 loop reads CAISDPSAGDSYEQYF. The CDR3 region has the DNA TGTGCCATCAGTGACCCTTCGGCGGGGGACTCCTACGAGCAGTACTTC.

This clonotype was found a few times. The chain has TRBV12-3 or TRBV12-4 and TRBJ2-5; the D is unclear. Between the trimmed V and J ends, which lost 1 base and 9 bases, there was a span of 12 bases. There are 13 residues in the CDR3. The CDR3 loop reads CASSLGGQGSQYF. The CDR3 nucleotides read TGTGCCAGCAGTTTAGGAGGCCAAGGCTCCCAGTACTTC.

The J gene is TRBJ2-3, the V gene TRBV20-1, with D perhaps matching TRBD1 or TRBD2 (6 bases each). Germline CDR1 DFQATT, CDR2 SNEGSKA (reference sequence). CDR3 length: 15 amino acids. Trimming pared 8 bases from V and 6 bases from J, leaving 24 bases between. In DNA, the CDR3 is TGCAGTCCTCTTCCGGAGGGGGGTCGGTGGGATACGCAGTATTTT. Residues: CSPLPEGGRWDTQYF.

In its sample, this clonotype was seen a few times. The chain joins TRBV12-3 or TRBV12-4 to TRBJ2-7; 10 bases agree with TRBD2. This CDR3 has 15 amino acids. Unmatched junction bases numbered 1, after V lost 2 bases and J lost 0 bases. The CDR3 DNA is TGTGCCAGCAGTTTAACTAGCGGGGCCTCCTACGAGCAGTACTTC. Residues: CASSLTSGASYEQYF.

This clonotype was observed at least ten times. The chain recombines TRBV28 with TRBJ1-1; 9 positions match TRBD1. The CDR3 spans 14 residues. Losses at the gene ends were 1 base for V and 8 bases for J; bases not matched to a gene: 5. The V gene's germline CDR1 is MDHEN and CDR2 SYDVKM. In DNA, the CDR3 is TGTGCCAGCAGTTTATCAGGGGACAGGGCAGAAGCTTTCTTT. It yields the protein CASSLSGDRAEAFF. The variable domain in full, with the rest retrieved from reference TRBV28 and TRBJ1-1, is DVKVTQSSRYLVKRTGEKVFLECVQDMDHENMFWYRQDPGLGLRLIYFSYDVKMKEKGDIPEGYSVSREKKERFSLILESASTNQTSMYLCASSLSGDRAEAFFGQGTRLTVV.

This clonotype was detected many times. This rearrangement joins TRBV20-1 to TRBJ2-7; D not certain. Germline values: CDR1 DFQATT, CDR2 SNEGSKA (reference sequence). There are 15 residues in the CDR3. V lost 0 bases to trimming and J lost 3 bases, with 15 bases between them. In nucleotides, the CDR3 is TGCAGTGCTAGAGATCCCCGTCGGCCAAACTACGAGCAGTACTTC. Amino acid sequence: CSARDPRRPNYEQYF.

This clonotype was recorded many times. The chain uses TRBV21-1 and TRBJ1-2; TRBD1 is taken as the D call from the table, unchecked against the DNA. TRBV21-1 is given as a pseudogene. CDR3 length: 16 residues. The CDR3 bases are TGTGCCAGCAGGGATTTGATACCACAGGGGAACTATGGCTACACCTTC. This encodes CASRDLIPQGNYGYTF.

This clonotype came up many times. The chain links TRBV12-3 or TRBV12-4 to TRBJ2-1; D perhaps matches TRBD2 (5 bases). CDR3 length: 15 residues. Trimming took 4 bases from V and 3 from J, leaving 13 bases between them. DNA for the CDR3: TGTGCCAGCAGTTACCGACTAATCGGCTACAATGAGCAGTTCTTC. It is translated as CASSYRLIGYNEQFF.

CDR3 protein: CSGLGLLNYEQYF. The CDR3 DNA sequence: TGCAGTGGGCTAGGACTACTAAACTACGAGCAGTACTTC. The chain has TRBV20-1 and TRBJ2-7, with D perhaps matching TRBD2 (6 bases). CDR1 and CDR2 (germline): DFQATT, SNEGSKA (reference sequence). Trimming took 7 bases from V and 3 from J, leaving 16 bases between them. CDR3 length equals 13 residues.

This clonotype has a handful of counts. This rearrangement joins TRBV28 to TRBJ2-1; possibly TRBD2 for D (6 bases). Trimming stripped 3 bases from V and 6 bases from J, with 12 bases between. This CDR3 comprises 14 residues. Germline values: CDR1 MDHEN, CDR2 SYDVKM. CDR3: CASSFPGGSNEQFF. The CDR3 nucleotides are TGTGCCAGCAGTTTTCCCGGGGGATCCAATGAGCAGTTCTTC.

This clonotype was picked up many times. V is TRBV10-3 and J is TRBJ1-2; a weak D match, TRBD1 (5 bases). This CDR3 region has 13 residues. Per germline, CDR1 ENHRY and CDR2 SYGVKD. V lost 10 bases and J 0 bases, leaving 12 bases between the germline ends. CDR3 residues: CATQTAANYGYTF. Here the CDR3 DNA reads TGTGCCACCCAGACAGCCGCTAACTATGGCTACACCTTC.

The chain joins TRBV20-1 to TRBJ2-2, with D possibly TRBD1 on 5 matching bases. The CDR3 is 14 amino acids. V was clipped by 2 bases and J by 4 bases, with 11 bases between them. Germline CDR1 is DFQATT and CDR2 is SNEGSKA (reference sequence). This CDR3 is CSARPLTATGELFF. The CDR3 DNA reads TGCAGTGCTAGACCCTTGACAGCCACCGGGGAGCTGTTTTTT.

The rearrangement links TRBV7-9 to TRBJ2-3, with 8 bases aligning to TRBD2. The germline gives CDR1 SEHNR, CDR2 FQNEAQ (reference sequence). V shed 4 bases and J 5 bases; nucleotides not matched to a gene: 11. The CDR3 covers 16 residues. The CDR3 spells CASSSRAGGDGDTQYF. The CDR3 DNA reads TGTGCCAGCAGCTCACGGGCGGGGGGCGACGGAGATACGCAGTATTTT.

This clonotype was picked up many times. The CDR3: CASSQVGRAQETQYF. As DNA, the CDR3 is TGTGCCAGCAGCCAAGTTGGTCGGGCCCAAGAGACCCAGTACTTC. The chain is built from TRBV14 and TRBJ2-5; no definite D call. CDR3 length: 15 amino acids. Germline CDR1 is SGHDN and CDR2 is FVKESK. V was pared by 1 base and J by 1 base, with 10 bases between.